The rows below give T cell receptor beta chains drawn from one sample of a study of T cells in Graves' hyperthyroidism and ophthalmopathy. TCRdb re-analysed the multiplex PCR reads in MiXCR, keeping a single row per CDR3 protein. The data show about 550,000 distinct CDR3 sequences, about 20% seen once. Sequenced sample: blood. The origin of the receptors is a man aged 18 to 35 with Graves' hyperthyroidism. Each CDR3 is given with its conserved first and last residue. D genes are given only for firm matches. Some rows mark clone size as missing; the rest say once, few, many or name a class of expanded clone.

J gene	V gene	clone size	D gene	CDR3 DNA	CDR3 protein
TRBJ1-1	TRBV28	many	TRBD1	TGTGCCAGCAGCCAGGGACAGGGAGGACGGGCTTTCTTT	CASSQGQGGRAFF
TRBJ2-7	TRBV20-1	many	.	TGCAGTGCTATTCCCTTTTACGAGCAGTACTTC	CSAIPFYEQYF
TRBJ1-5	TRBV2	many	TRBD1	TGTGCCAGCAGGGCGGACAGGCAGGGCAATCAGCCCCAGCATTTT	CASRADRQGNQPQHF
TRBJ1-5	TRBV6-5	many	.	TGTGCCCCCCGGCCCAAAAGCAATCAGCCCCAGCATTTT	CAPRPKSNQPQHF
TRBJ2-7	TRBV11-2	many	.	TGTGCCAGCAGCTTAGATCCGGGGGCCTACGAGCAGTACTTC	CASSLDPGAYEQYF
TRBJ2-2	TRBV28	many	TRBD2	TGTGCCAGCAGTGGGGGACTAGGCCCCAACACCGGGGAGCTGTTTTTT	CASSGGLGPNTGELFF
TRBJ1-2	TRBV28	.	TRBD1	TGTGCCAGCAGTTTATCCGGGACAGGGCCATCTAACTATGGCTGCACCTTC	CASSLSGTGPSNYGCTF
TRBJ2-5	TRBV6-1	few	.	TGTGCCAGCAGTGAAGGGCGGGGTAACTCCTACCAAGAGACCCAGTACTTC	CASSEGRGNSYQETQYF
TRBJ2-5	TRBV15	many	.	TGTGCCACCAGCACTAGCGTCAGACGGGGAGAGACCCAGTACTTC	CATSTSVRRGETQYF
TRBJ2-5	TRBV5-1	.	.	TGCGCCAGCAGTAACGCCCCGGCAGGGGTCACGGAGACCCAGTACTTC	CASSNAPAGVTETQYF
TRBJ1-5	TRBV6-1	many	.	TGTGCCAGCAGTGAACATTATAGCAATCAGCCCCAGCATTTT	CASSEHYSNQPQHF
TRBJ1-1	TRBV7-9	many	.	TGTGCCAGCAGCCCTTCGATGACTGAAGCTTTCTTT	CASSPSMTEAFF
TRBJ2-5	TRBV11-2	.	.	TGTGCCAGCAGCTCAGAGTTTGGAGGAGAGGAGACCCAGTACTTC	CASSSEFGGEETQYF
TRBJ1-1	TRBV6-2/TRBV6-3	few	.	TGTGCCAGCAGTTACTCTGACCCGCGGGCTGAAGCTTTCTTT	CASSYSDPRAEAFF
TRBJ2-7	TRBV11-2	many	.	TGTGCCAGCAGCTTAATCATCAGGTACGAGCAGTACTTC	CASSLIIRYEQYF
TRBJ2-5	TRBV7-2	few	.	TGTGCCAGCAGCCCTGTTCAGGGGGGAGAGACCCAGTACTTC	CASSPVQGGETQYF
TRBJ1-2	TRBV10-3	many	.	TGTGCCATCAGTGAGTCATTACTCAAGCAGGGCTATGGCTACACCTTC	CAISESLLKQGYGYTF
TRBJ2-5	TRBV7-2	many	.	TGTGCCAGCAGCCCCCTGGGGCGCCAAGAGACCCAGTACTTC	CASSPLGRQETQYF
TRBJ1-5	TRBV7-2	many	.	TGTGCCAGCAGCTTGGAGGCTTCCCGAGGGCCCCAGCATTTT	CASSLEASRGPQHF
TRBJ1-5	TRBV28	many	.	TGTGCCAGCACCCCGGTGTACCGTAAGAGCAATCAGCCCCAGCATTTT	CASTPVYRKSNQPQHF
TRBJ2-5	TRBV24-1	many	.	TGTGCCACCAGTGAGACGGCTCCCCAAGAGACCCAGTACTTC	CATSETAPQETQYF
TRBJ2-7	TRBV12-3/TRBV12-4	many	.	TGTGCCAGCAGTTTAAATGTAGGTCTGCCCGAGCAGTACTTC	CASSLNVGLPEQYF
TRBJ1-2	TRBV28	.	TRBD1	TGTGCCAGCAGTTTCCGACAGGGACTCTATGGCTACACCTTC	CASSFRQGLYGYTF
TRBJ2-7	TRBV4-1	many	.	TGCGCCAGCAGCCAAGTTGGCGGCTACGAGCAGTACTTC	CASSQVGGYEQYF
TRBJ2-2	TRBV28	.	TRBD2	TGTGCCAGCAGTTTACCAGGGGTTACACTAGCGGGGGTGACCGGGGAGCTGTTTTTT	CASSLPGVTLAGVTGELFF
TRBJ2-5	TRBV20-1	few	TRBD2	TGCAGTGCGAAAGCGGGAGACGTGATAGAGACCCAGTACTTC	CSAKAGDVIETQYF
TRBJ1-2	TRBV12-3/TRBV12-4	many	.	TGTGCCAGCAGTTCAGAGTTTGGCTACACCTTC	CASSSEFGYTF
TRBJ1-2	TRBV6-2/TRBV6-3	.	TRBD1	TGTGCCAGCAGTTCGCTGGACCGAGGGACAGGCCGAAACTATGGCTACACCTTC	CASSSLDRGTGRNYGYTF
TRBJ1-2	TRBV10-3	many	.	TGTGCCATCAGTGAAATGACAGGCGCTAATCCCTATGGCTACACCTTC	CAISEMTGANPYGYTF
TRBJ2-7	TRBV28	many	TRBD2	TGTGCCAGCAGTTCCCCCTCTGTACTAGCGGGGGCCTACGAGCAGTACTTC	CASSSPSVLAGAYEQYF
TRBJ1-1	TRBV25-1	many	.	TGTGCCAGCAGTGGCCGGGGCTGGGCTTTCTTT	CASSGRGWAFF
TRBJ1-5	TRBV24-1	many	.	TGTGCCACCAGTGAGCCAGGGAGCAATCAGCCCCAGCATTTT	CATSEPGSNQPQHF